The sequence of this TCR beta chain was determined in a study of CD8 T cells in ankylosing spondylitis. TCR beta libraries were made by quantitative 5'-RACE with molecular barcodes. MiXCR was run by TCRdb on the 5' RACE reads, yielding one entry per CDR3 protein. This table holds 25,000 to 40,000 distinct CDR3 sequences, 6.5% to 9% found once. This clonotype occurred many times. The antigen remains unidentified. Findings and caveats of the study: From matched ankylosing spondylitis synovial fluid, disease-linked clones were reportedly recovered at significantly enriched levels.

The TCR comes from a male donor with ankylosing spondylitis or in good health (not recorded which). Input material: blood, either unsorted or a sorted T cell fraction (not recorded which).

Here the CDR3 reads CSSRAPLGGNEQFF. The CDR3 DNA is TGCAGCTCCAGGGCCCCCTTGGGAGGCAATGAGCAGTTCTTC. The chain has TRBV29-1 and TRBJ2-1; D possibly corresponds to TRBD2 (6 bases). V was shortened by 8 bases and J by 6 bases, with 20 bases between the two germline ends. CDR3 length: 14 amino acids. The germline CDR1 and CDR2 sequences are SQVTM and ANQGSEA.